Following are 18 T cell receptor beta chains from one sample sequenced in a study of patients and donors after allogeneic stem cell transplantation. TCRdb reprocessed the RT-PCR reads via MiXCR and lists one record per CDR3 protein. The sample has about 57,000 distinct CDR3 sequences; about an eighth are singletons. The sample taken for sequencing was blood, either unsorted or a sorted T cell fraction (not recorded which). All receptors come from a human donor who was either an allogeneic HSCT recipient or a stem cell or donor lymphocyte infusion donor (not recorded which). It is not recorded whose cells these are; they may come from a transplant donor.

This clonotype was detected many times. The V gene is TRBV20-1, the J gene TRBJ1-2; TRBD1 agrees at 9 bases. CDR1 DFQATT and CDR2 SNEGSKA come from the germline V gene (reference sequence). Trimming at V came to 1 base and at J to 8 bases, leaving 11 bases not matched to a gene. CDR3 length equals 15 residues. The CDR3 here is CSARVLPGQGRGYTF. As DNA, the CDR3 is TGCAGTGCTAGAGTTCTTCCGGGACAGGGAAGGGGCTACACCTTC.

This clonotype turned up a few times. V gene TRBV27 combines with J gene TRBJ2-3, with D possibly being TRBD1 or TRBD2 (5 bases each). V lost 4 bases to trimming and J lost 4 bases, with 15 bases between them. The CDR3 extends over 15 amino acids. Germline CDR1 reads MNHEY; CDR2 reads SMNVEV (reference sequence). Here the CDR3 reads CASSWDPQGADTQYF. CDR3 coding DNA: TGTGCCAGCAGTTGGGACCCTCAAGGAGCAGATACGCAGTATTTT.

This CDR3 is CASSVTGYYGYTF. CDR3 bases: TGTGCCAGCAGCGTAACAGGGTACTATGGCTACACCTTC. The gene calls are TRBV9 and TRBJ1-2, with D perhaps TRBD1 (6 bases). The V end was cut by 1 base, the J end by 3 bases, with 7 bases between. The CDR3 spans 13 residues. Germline CDR1 and CDR2: SGDLS and YYNGEE.

This clonotype was observed a few times. The chain joins TRBV29-1 to TRBJ2-7, with D tentatively TRBD1 (6 bases). The CDR3 length is 13 residues. Germline CDR1 SQVTM, CDR2 ANQGSEA. V dropped 6 bases and J dropped 0 bases, with 12 bases sitting between them. CDR3 amino acids: CSVGDTSSYEQYF. DNA of the CDR3: TGCAGCGTGGGGGACACTAGCTCCTACGAGCAGTACTTC.

This clonotype was counted at least ten times. V usage is TRBV12-3 or TRBV12-4 and J usage is TRBJ1-5; the D is unclear. Trimming shortened V by 6 bases and J by 0 bases, and 6 bases separated the two germline ends. The CDR3 has 13 amino acids. CDR3 sequence: CASRNSSNQPQHF. The CDR3 DNA sequence: TGTGCCAGCAGGAACAGTAGCAATCAGCCCCAGCATTTT.

The chain joins TRBV12-3 or TRBV12-4 to TRBJ2-4; tentative D call: TRBD1 (5 bases). The CDR3 has 15 residues. V gave up 4 bases and J gave up 0 bases, with 10 bases separating them. CDR3 bases: TGTGCCAGCAGTTCCAGGGAATTAGCCAAAAACATTCAGTACTTC. The encoded protein is CASSSRELAKNIQYF.

Only a few counts were recorded for this clonotype. The rearrangement links TRBV20-1 to TRBJ1-1; 9 bases are a match to TRBD1. With V trimmed by 3 bases and J by 5 bases, 7 bases remained unmatched. The CDR3 is 14 residues long. Per germline, CDR1 DFQATT and CDR2 SNEGSKA (reference sequence). The CDR3 protein is CSASRQGEFTEAFF. CDR3 nucleotides: TGCAGTGCTAGTAGACAGGGGGAATTTACTGAAGCTTTCTTT.

There are a few counts of this clonotype. V gene TRBV3-1 combines with J gene TRBJ2-1; D gene unclear. From germline, CDR1 is LGHDT and CDR2 YNNKEL (reference sequence). Trimming left V 2 bases short and J 2 bases short, with 7 bases between. The length of the CDR3 is 14 residues. The CDR3 spells CASSQLLAYNEQFF. The CDR3 nucleotides read TGTGCCAGCAGCCAATTGTTGGCCTACAATGAGCAGTTCTTC.

This clonotype was counted only a few times. The chain couples TRBV24-1 to TRBJ2-1, with 8 nucleotides matching TRBD2. The junction had 14 bases not matched to a gene; V was cut back by 2 bases and J by 12 bases. The V gene's germline CDR1 is KGHDR and CDR2 SFDVKD. CDR3 length: 16 residues. CDR3 sequence (DNA): TGTGCCACCAGTGATTCGGGACTAGTCAGTATTTATGGGCAGTTCTTC. Translated: CATSDSGLVSIYGQFF.

The chain carries TRBV9 and TRBJ2-1; 7 bases are shared with TRBD1. CDR3 length: 13 amino acids. From germline, CDR1 is SGDLS and CDR2 YYNGEE. V shed 0 bases, J shed 9 bases, and the junction held 3 bases outside the gene matches. The CDR3 protein is CASSVATGFEQFF. The CDR3 region has the DNA TGTGCCAGCAGCGTAGCGACAGGGTTTGAGCAGTTCTTC. Variable domain in full (rest from reference TRBV9 and TRBJ2-1): DSGVTQTPKHLITATGQRVTLRCSPRSGDLSVYWYQQSLDQGLQFLIQYYNGEERAKGNILERFSAQQFPDLHSELNLSSLELGDSALYFCASSVATGFEQFFGPGTRLTVL.

This clonotype was seen ten or more times. The chain carries TRBV27 and TRBJ1-1, with D tentatively TRBD1 (5 bases). Germline V gene sequence: CDR1 MNHEY, CDR2 SMNVEV (reference sequence). V was clipped by 3 bases and J by 5 bases, with 13 bases between them. The CDR3 extends over 14 amino acids. The CDR3 nucleotides read TGTGCCAGCAGTTTCAATCCAGGGTATACTGAAGCTTTCTTT. It encodes CASSFNPGYTEAFF.

In its sample, this clonotype was seen many times. The chain joins TRBV6-5 to TRBJ1-3, with 7 nucleotides matching TRBD1. J lost 4 bases, V lost 6 bases, and 9 bases had no gene match. The germline CDR1 and CDR2 sequences are MNHEY and SVGAGI. CDR3 length equals 15 residues. The CDR3 DNA is TGTGCCAGCAGCAGACAGGGTGCGGGGGGAAACACCATATATTTT. It specifies CASSRQGAGGNTIYF.

J is TRBJ2-1 and V is TRBV20-1, with 8 bases lining up with TRBD2. Germline-derived CDR1 and CDR2 are DFQATT and SNEGSKA (reference sequence). The CDR3 sequence is 14 residues long. Unmatched junction bases numbered 8, after V lost 5 bases and J lost 5 bases. The CDR3 protein is CSAPFGTRDNEQFF. The CDR3 DNA follows: TGCAGTGCTCCTTTCGGGACTAGAGACAATGAGCAGTTCTTC.

The chain couples TRBV11-2 to TRBJ2-1; TRBD2 might be the D (5 bases). V lost 2 bases and J lost 9, with 14 bases in between. Germline CDR1 and CDR2: SGHAT and FQNNGV. The CDR3 contains 14 residues. CDR3 nucleotides: TGTGCCAGCAGCTTATTCCCTGAGGGTGGTGAGCAGTTCTTC. Amino acids: CASSLFPEGGEQFF.

This clonotype was seen ten or more times. The rearrangement links TRBV5-1 to TRBJ2-7; D is ambiguous. The V and J ends lost 1 base and 2 bases respectively, with 7 bases between them. This CDR3 has 13 amino acids. Germline V CDR1 and CDR2: SGHRS, YFSETQ. For the CDR3, the DNA is TGCGCCAGCAGCTTGAGAGGCCCCTACGAGCAGTACTTC. It translates to CASSLRGPYEQYF.

The chain recombines TRBV15 with TRBJ2-2; 7 bases map to TRBD1. V lost 0 bases, J lost 12 bases, and 1 base stayed unmatched. Germline CDR1 reads LNHNV; CDR2 reads YYDKDF (reference sequence). This CDR3 spans 12 amino acids. This CDR3 reads CATSRETGKLFF. CDR3 DNA sequence: TGTGCCACCAGCAGAGAGACAGGGAAGCTGTTTTTT.

The chain couples TRBV12-3 or TRBV12-4 to TRBJ2-6; D is ambiguous. The V end lost 3 bases, the J end lost 3 bases, and 6 bases lay between the germline ends. The CDR3 sequence is 14 residues long. This CDR3 is CASSFLFGANVLTF. The CDR3 DNA reads TGTGCCAGCAGTTTTCTTTTTGGGGCCAACGTCCTGACTTTC.

The rearrangement joins TRBV12-3 or TRBV12-4 to TRBJ2-7; D is possibly TRBD2 (6 bases). The CDR3 has 15 amino acids. V lost 1 base to trimming and J lost 2 bases, with 12 bases between them. The CDR3 loop is CASSLVVGLPYEQYF. The DNA of the CDR3 is TGTGCCAGCAGTTTAGTTGTGGGACTCCCCTACGAGCAGTACTTC.